This TCR beta chain stems from a study of blood T cells in healthy people across ages (dated by TCRdb to 2015 to 2017). Study-wide context: In model experiments, template switching captured about one uniquely barcoded TCR beta cDNA molecule for every two T cells. The donors were divided into four age groups: young (average around 15 years), middle-aged (approximately 39), aged (roughly 60) and long-lived (about 79). Using the same blood draw, the study looked at two additional independent replicas of 1 million unique cDNA reads for two donors, one aged 18 to 30 and the other aged 80 or older. Using deep sequencing normalized with unique cDNA molecular identifiers, the study measured how TCR beta repertoire diversity changes with age. Donors of different ages were randomly distributed across sequencing lanes to avoid experimental bias. Summary of the overall study and its limitations: Compared with the aged group, the long-lived group had more naive CD4+ T cells, fewer expanded clones and increased TCR diversity, a pattern suggesting age selection. There was a strong correlation between observed TCR beta diversity and the percentage of naive T cells measured by flow cytometry. Observed TCR beta diversity per million T cells fell roughly linearly with age, and a significant reduction was already apparent by age about 43. Total diversity estimates from one million sequenced T cells were considered lower bounds and underestimates. Since profiling was done on bulk unsorted PBMCs, naive and antigen-experienced compartments could not be conclusively compared. Because donor CMV infection status was unknown, age-related changes in expanded clonotypes were potentially confounded.

The CDR1 and CDR2 encoded by the germline V gene are MNHEY and SVGEGT. The V end gives up 6 bases and the J end 2 bases, leaving 9 bases in the junction not matched to a gene. Measured from the cysteine to the phenylalanine, the CDR3 is 15 residues long. Only the CDR3 part of the read is kept: 45 bases, read in frame from the first base. The roughly 38 donors, aged roughly 6 to 95 years, were systemically healthy Caucasian individuals from Russia. Around 10 milliliters of peripheral blood were drawn from each donor into EDTA-treated Vacutainer tubes. Ficoll-Paque density-gradient centrifugation was used to isolate PBMCs, with at least 6.5 million per sample. Trizol reagent was used to extract total RNA from the PBMCs, yielding at least 6 micrograms per sample. For every donor, an aliquot of PBMCs went through flow cytometry to measure the percentages of naive CD45RAhigh/CD27high T cells. The library was made by 5' RACE. Sequencing was carried out with an Illumina HiSeq 2500. A second 7 to 11 cycle PCR used a sample-barcoded 5' primer and a J-beta primer mix. A template-switch 5' adaptor carrying 12 random nucleotides introduced a unique molecular identifier onto each TCR beta cDNA molecule. Each sample yielded at least 2.5 million CDR3-containing paired-end reads. First-strand cDNA synthesis was performed from all RNA using the Mint cDNA synthesis kit, with priming by a TRBC-specific oligonucleotide. Following uracil-DNA glycosylase treatment, all cDNA underwent a first 18-cycle PCR with the universal primers M1SS and BC2_uni_R. Per the authors' processing: For normalization, 1 million high-quality reads, each with a distinct molecular identifier, were randomly selected from each sample. Reads with shared molecular identifiers were discarded instead of being binned into consensus sequences. MiTCR, set to a Q25 quality threshold and the strictest error-elimination algorithm, was used for CDR3 identification, clonotype clustering and error correction. A nonparametric unseen species model using Euler transformation provided a lower-bound estimate of total TCR beta diversity. TCRdb itself trimmed the public reads at Q25 with fastp, ran MiXCR and retained productive beta chains. Each CDR3 protein appears once, grouped with its most common genes and DNA. TCRdb's processing, not the authors', yielded these V and J calls. For this sample the table gives 850,000 or so distinct CDR3 sequences, of which less than 35% were detected only once. Roughly 17% of the sample belongs to the ten largest clones.

This clonotype was counted between two and nine times. Its antigen remains undetermined. Per-base quality was not reported, and no clone a single base away is much larger than it. The sequenced sample consisted of blood. This chain joins TRBV6-2 or TRBV6-3 to TRBJ2-7; 8 nucleotides in the junction match TRBD1. The receptor was derived from a woman over 75 in good health. The DNA sequence is TGTGCCAGCAGATCCGGGACAGGCGGCACCTACGAGCAGTACTTC. It codes for CASRSGTGGTYEQYF.